These 6 T cell receptor beta chains share one sample of origin, sequenced in a study of control samples from healthy donors and cancer patients. The repertoire was sequenced with immunoSEQ multiplex PCR; TCRdb's copy has only in-frame clones and lacks some. The sample has fewer than 65,000 clones; around nine tenths are singletons. Sequenced material: PBMCs. The receptors derive from a man aged 35 to 55 with colorectal cancer.

V is TRBV18 and J is TRBJ2-6; 10 bases fit TRBD2. CDR1 and CDR2 (germline): KGHSH, LQKENI. The CDR3 sequence is 14 residues long. V shed 6 bases and J 4 bases; nucleotides not matched to a gene: 0. The CDR3 spells CASSGLAGANVLTF. DNA for the CDR3: TGTGCCAGCTCGGGACTAGCGGGGGCCAACGTCCTGACTTTC.

J is TRBJ2-7 and V is TRBV7-8; the D gene is possibly TRBD1 (6 bases). The CDR3 is made up of 15 amino acids. V lost 5 bases, J lost 6 bases, and 20 bases lay in between. Germline values: CDR1 SGHVS, CDR2 FQNEAQ. The CDR3 spells CASSNNRAPLGEQYF. The CDR3 DNA reads TGTGCCAGCAGCAATAACAGGGCCCCTTTAGGCGAGCAGTACTTC.

This chain connects TRBV10-3 to TRBJ2-1; 9 positions match TRBD2. The CDR3 runs to 17 residues. The trim removed 1 base at V and 6 bases at J, leaving 10 bases unmatched. CDR1 ENHRY and CDR2 SYGVKD come from the germline V gene. CDR3 bases: TGTGCCATCAGTGAGTTACCGGGACTAGCAGTATCCAATGAGCAGTTCTTC. Its protein product is CAISELPGLAVSNEQFF.

As DNA, the CDR3 is TGTGCCAGCAGCTCCCAGGGGGATACGCAGTATTTT. Its protein is CASSSQGDTQYF. The chain couples TRBV9 to TRBJ2-3; tentatively, D is TRBD1 (6 bases). Trimming took off 4 bases at V and 6 bases at J, with 9 bases between the two ends. Germline CDR1 and CDR2: SGDLS and YYNGEE. This CDR3 is built from 12 residues. Complete variable domain (other parts from reference TRBV9 and TRBJ2-3): DSGVTQTPKHLITATGQRVTLRCSPRSGDLSVYWYQQSLDQGLQFLIQYYNGEERAKGNILERFSAQQFPDLHSELNLSSLELGDSALYFCASSSQGDTQYFGPGTRLTVL.

The chain combines TRBV4-1 with TRBJ2-1; D remains unclear. Germline V gene data show CDR1 as MGHRA and CDR2 as YSYEKL. The ends were cut back, 2 bases at V and 4 bases at J, with 9 bases in the middle. This CDR3 has 14 amino acids. The CDR3 nucleotides read TGCGCCAGCAGCCAACAGAGGCAGTACAATGAGCAGTTCTTC. Its protein is CASSQQRQYNEQFF.

This clone appeared a single time. This rearrangement joins TRBV11-2 to TRBJ2-1, with 7 bases matching TRBD2. The V gene end was trimmed by 4 bases and the J gene end by 9 bases; junction bases not matched to a gene: 15. Germline CDR1 and CDR2: SGHAT and FQNNGV. The CDR3 consists of 16 residues. Here the CDR3 reads CASSSRGAGVSGEQFF. The CDR3 DNA follows: TGTGCCAGCAGCTCGAGAGGGGCGGGAGTCAGCGGTGAGCAGTTCTTC.